The 32 T cell receptor beta chains listed next were all sequenced from one sample in a study of cytomegalovirus exposure and HLA in healthy donors. PCR amplification relied on 60 Vbeta primers (plus 13 Jbeta primers). Method: immunoSEQ multiplex PCR; TCRdb's copy keeps in-frame clones and lacks some. This table has 100,000 to 150,000 clones, 74% appearing once. The specimen sequenced was PBMCs. The receptors here all came from a woman in her fifties or sixties in good health and CMV-seropositive.

The CDR3 nucleotides read TGTGCCAGCAGCGACGGAACAGGGTACGGCTACACCTTC. Its protein product is CASSDGTGYGYTF. This rearrangement joins TRBV9 to TRBJ1-2, with D possibly matching TRBD1 (6 bases). V gave up 3 bases and J gave up 8 bases, with 14 bases separating them. The CDR3 is made up of 13 amino acids. Germline CDR1 and CDR2: SGDLS and YYNGEE.

V gene TRBV7-3 combines with J gene TRBJ1-1; unclear D gene. Germline V CDR1 and CDR2: SGHTA, FQGTGA. CDR3 size: 15 residues. V was clipped by 5 bases and J by 0 bases, with 13 bases between them. The CDR3 DNA reads TGTGCCAGCAGCCCCGGCTACAGCATGAACACTGAAGCTTTCTTT. Its protein is CASSPGYSMNTEAFF. Supplemented by reference TRBV7-3 and TRBJ1-1, the full variable domain reads GAGVSQTPSNKVTEKGKYVELRCDPISGHTALYWYRQSLGQGPEFLIYFQGTGAADDSGLPNDRFFAVRPEGSVSTLKIQRTERGDSAVYLCASSPGYSMNTEAFFGQGTRLTVV.

This clone occurred once. One end of the junction does not line up with germline, which may come from a read error. This chain links TRBV25-1 with TRBJ2-3, with 10 nucleotides matching TRBD2. CDR3 length equals 16 residues. CDR1 is MGHDK, CDR2 SYGVNS, per germline. The CDR3 DNA reads as TGTGCCGGCAGTGAACGCCTAGCGGGGGTCACAGATACGCAGTATTTT. It yields the protein CAGSERLAGVTDTQYF. The whole variable domain, remainder taken from reference TRBV25-1 and TRBJ2-3, is EADIYQTPRYLVIGTGKKITLECSQTMGHDKMYWYQQDPGMELHLIHYSYGVNSTEKGDLSSESTVSRIRTEHFPLTLESARPSHTSQYLCAGSERLAGVTDTQYFGPGTRLTVL.

This sequence joins TRBV4-1 and TRBJ2-1, with a weak D call TRBD2 (6 bases). V dropped 4 bases and J dropped 5 bases, with 12 bases sitting between them. Germline CDR1 is MGHRA and CDR2 is YSYEKL. The CDR3 is 14 residues long. CDR3 DNA sequence: TGCGCCAGCAGCCTGATGACTAGAAACAATGAGCAGTTCTTC. Protein product: CASSLMTRNNEQFF.

This chain links TRBV11-2 with TRBJ2-3; possible D gene TRBD1, 5 bases. The germline gives CDR1 SGHAT, CDR2 FQNNGV. Trimming shortened V by 0 bases and J by 5 bases, and 12 bases separated the two germline ends. The CDR3 runs to 15 residues. This CDR3 is CASSLEGREGDTQYF. The CDR3 DNA reads TGTGCCAGCAGCTTAGAGGGCAGGGAAGGAGATACGCAGTATTTT.

This clone is classed as medium-sized (0.01 to 0.1%). The chain links TRBV6-5 to TRBJ1-4, with TRBD1 identical over 8 bases. Germline V gene data show CDR1 as MNHEY and CDR2 as SVGAGI. The CDR3 sequence is 14 residues long. V was pared by 6 bases and J by 8 bases, with 8 bases of the junction left unmatched. CDR3 DNA: TGTGCCAGCAGCAGACAGGGGAGTAAAGAAAAACTGTTTTTT. As protein: CASSRQGSKEKLFF.

This chain uses TRBV7-2 with TRBJ1-3; D is perhaps TRBD1 (6 bases). The germline V and J ends were trimmed by 2 bases and 0 bases, with 11 bases remaining between them. The length of the CDR3 is 16 residues. Per germline, CDR1 SGHTA and CDR2 FQGNSA. CDR3 sequence: CASSLNRVHSGNTIYF. The CDR3 DNA reads as TGTGCCAGCAGCTTAAACAGGGTTCACTCTGGAAACACCATATATTTT.

This chain joins TRBV7-6 and TRBJ2-2; 7 bases map to TRBD2. From germline, CDR1 is SGHVS and CDR2 FNYEAQ. Trimming at V came to 4 bases and at J to 9 bases, leaving 2 bases not matched to a gene. The CDR3 length is 12 residues. CDR3 residues: CASSWGGRELFF. The CDR3 coding sequence is TGTGCCAGCAGCTGGGGGGGTCGGGAGCTGTTTTTT.

The chain uses TRBV5-4 and TRBJ2-5; 10 bases agree with TRBD2. Losses at the gene ends were 1 base for V and 10 bases for J; bases not matched to a gene: 10. Per the germline V gene, CDR1 is SGHNT and CDR2 is YYREEE (reference sequence). The CDR3 length is 15 residues. The CDR3: CASSLPSGGPGDQYF. DNA for the CDR3: TGTGCCAGCAGCTTGCCTAGCGGGGGCCCCGGGGACCAGTACTTC. The whole variable domain, remainder taken from reference TRBV5-4 and TRBJ2-5, is ETGVTQSPTHLIKTRGQQVTLRCSSQSGHNTVSWYQQALGQGPQFIFQYYREEENGRGNFPPRFSGLQFPNYSSELNVNALELDDSALYLCASSLPSGGPGDQYFGPGTRLLVL.

The genes are TRBV7-2 and TRBJ2-7; unclear D gene. The CDR3 totals 14 residues. Deletions cut 0 bases from V and 6 bases from J, with 12 bases between. Germline V gene data show CDR1 as SGHTA and CDR2 as FQGNSA. DNA for the CDR3: TGTGCCAGCAGCTTAGCGATCGTAGCTCGCGAGCAGTACTTC. The encoded protein is CASSLAIVAREQYF.

The J gene is TRBJ2-3, the V gene TRBV9; D uncertain. The length of the CDR3 is 18 residues. Between the trimmed V and J ends, which lost 1 base and 5 bases, there was a span of 23 bases. Germline CDR1 reads SGDLS; CDR2 reads YYNGEE. The DNA for the CDR3 is TGTGCCAGCAGCGTAATAAACTCCGACACCGATCGTAAAGATACGCAGTATTTT. Translated, it gives CASSVINSDTDRKDTQYF.

There are a few counts of this clone. The genes are TRBV11-2 and TRBJ1-2; no clear D. V was shortened by 5 bases and J by 7 bases, with 11 bases between the two germline ends. The germline V gene encodes CDR1 SGHAT and CDR2 FQNNGV. This CDR3 region has 12 residues. The CDR3 DNA is TGTGCCAGCAGCCGGGAGGGAAGTGGCTACACCTTC. Its protein product is CASSREGSGYTF.

The V and J genes are TRBV2 and TRBJ1-2, with D uncertain. V was cut by 0 bases and J by 7 bases, with 9 bases left in between. Looked up from germline, CDR1 is SNHLY and CDR2 is FYNNEI. The CDR3 is 13 amino acids. CDR3 nucleotide sequence: TGTGCCAGCAGTGAAGCCCGGGGTAGTGGCTACACCTTC. It is translated as CASSEARGSGYTF. Looking up the rest from reference TRBV2 and TRBJ1-2 gives the full variable domain: EPEVTQTPSHQVTQMGQEVILRCVPISNHLYFYWYRQILGQKVEFLVSFYNNEISEKSEIFDDQFSVERPDGSNFTLKIRSTKLEDSAMYFCASSEARGSGYTFGSGTRLTVV.

This clone came up a few times. V gene TRBV9 combines with J gene TRBJ2-5; 8 bases are shared with TRBD2. The end of the DNA aligns better with TRBJ2-7, so the J call may be wrong. Germline values: CDR1 SGDLS, CDR2 YYNGEE. The CDR3 runs to 14 residues. CDR3 DNA: TGTGCCAGCAGCGTAGCGGCGGGGGGATACGAGCAGTACTTC. Its protein is CASSVAAGGYEQYF.

The chain has TRBV27 and TRBJ1-2, with no clear D. CDR1 and CDR2 from the germline V gene are MNHEY and SMNVEV (reference sequence). This CDR3 spans 13 amino acids. V lost 6 bases and J 8 bases, leaving 16 bases between the germline ends. The CDR3 is CASRAGELGGYTF. In nucleotides, the CDR3 is TGTGCCAGCAGGGCTGGGGAGCTTGGGGGCTACACCTTC.

The V gene is TRBV9, the J gene TRBJ2-1; perhaps TRBD2 as D (5 bases). V lost 0 bases and J 13 bases, leaving 14 bases between the germline ends. The length of the CDR3 is 13 residues. Looked up from germline, CDR1 is SGDLS and CDR2 is YYNGEE. The CDR3 protein is CASSVEASLEQFF. The CDR3 DNA is TGTGCCAGCAGCGTAGAAGCTAGCTTAGAACAGTTCTTC. The whole variable domain, remainder taken from reference TRBV9 and TRBJ2-1, is DSGVTQTPKHLITATGQRVTLRCSPRSGDLSVYWYQQSLDQGLQFLIQYYNGEERAKGNILERFSAQQFPDLHSELNLSSLELGDSALYFCASSVEASLEQFFGPGTRLTVL.

CDR3 in DNA: TGCGCCAGCAGCCAAGCCCTGTTCTCTGGAAACACCATATATTTT. This gives the protein CASSQALFSGNTIYF. The J gene is TRBJ1-3, the V gene TRBV4-3, with D unclear. Germline assignment: CDR1 LGHNA and CDR2 YSLEER. Trimming removed 1 base at V and 0 bases at J, with 7 bases between. There are 15 residues in the CDR3.

The genes are TRBV14 and TRBJ2-7; tentatively, D is TRBD2 (5 bases). The CDR3 totals 13 residues. The germline gives CDR1 SGHDN, CDR2 FVKESK. V was clipped by 4 bases and J by 5 bases, with 12 bases between them. CDR3 amino acids: CASSRGLADEQYF. The CDR3 region has the DNA TGTGCCAGCAGCCGAGGTCTAGCAGACGAGCAGTACTTC. Combining the CDR3 with reference TRBV14 and TRBJ2-7 gives the whole variable domain EAGVTQFPSHSVIEKGQTVTLRCDPISGHDNLYWYRRVMGKEIKFLLHFVKESKQDESGMPNNRFLAERTGGTYSTLKVQPAELEDSGVYFCASSRGLADEQYFGPGTRLTVT.

The gene calls are TRBV5-1 and TRBJ1-1; no clear D. The CDR3 loop spans 12 amino acids. Per the germline V gene, CDR1 is SGHRS and CDR2 is YFSETQ. Trimming removed 5 bases at V and 5 bases at J, with 10 bases between. DNA of the CDR3: TGCGCCAGCAGGAGGTTTGGGACTGAAGCTTTCTTT. It specifies CASRRFGTEAFF.

This chain connects TRBV19 to TRBJ1-2; the D gene is possibly TRBD1 (5 bases). Germline values: CDR1 LNHDA, CDR2 SQIVND (reference sequence). Trimming took 3 bases from V and 5 from J, leaving 13 bases between them. The CDR3 is 14 amino acids. The CDR3: CASSIGDFGYGYTF. The CDR3 bases are TGTGCCAGTAGTATCGGGGACTTCGGATATGGCTACACCTTC.

The chain uses TRBV7-3 and TRBJ1-6; D unresolved. Germline V gives CDR1 SGHTA, CDR2 FQGTGA. This CDR3 has 12 residues. The V gene lost 5 bases and the J gene lost 7 bases, with 6 bases spanning the gap. The CDR3 sequence is CASSRGNSPLHF. The DNA for the CDR3 is TGTGCCAGCAGCCGGGGAAATTCACCCCTCCACTTT.

The V and J genes are TRBV11-3 and TRBJ2-3; 9 bases align to TRBD1. V dropped 5 bases and J dropped 4; count of bases not matched to a gene: 4. The CDR3 is made up of 14 amino acids. The germline V gene encodes CDR1 SGHNT and CDR2 YENEEA. Here the CDR3 reads CASSPGTGPDTQYF. The CDR3 nucleotides are TGTGCCAGCAGCCCGGGGACAGGGCCAGATACGCAGTATTTT.

This clone was picked up a small number of times. CDR3 sequence (DNA): TGTGCCAGCAGCGTAGTAGGGACAGGGATAATCGGGGAGCTGTTTTTT. Protein product: CASSVVGTGIIGELFF. The chain recombines TRBV9 with TRBJ2-2; TRBD1 agrees at 9 bases. The CDR3 is 16 amino acids. The V gene's germline CDR1 is SGDLS and CDR2 YYNGEE. The V segment lost 0 bases and the J segment 7 bases; nucleotides outside the gene matches: 7.

Here the CDR3 reads CASSVTGTSPDEQYF. CDR3 sequence (DNA): TGTGCCAGCAGCGTTACCGGGACTAGCCCTGACGAGCAGTACTTC. The V call is TRBV9, the J call TRBJ2-7, with 9 bases aligning to TRBD2. CDR3 size: 15 residues. Germline V gene sequence: CDR1 SGDLS, CDR2 YYNGEE. J gave up 5 bases and V 2 bases, and 8 bases lay outside the gene matches.

The rearrangement links TRBV27 to TRBJ2-7; D call uncertain. Deletions cut 5 bases from V and 2 bases from J, with 10 bases between. The CDR3 length is 13 residues. CDR1 and CDR2 from the germline V gene are MNHEY and SMNVEV (reference sequence). CDR3 protein: CASSTGTTYEQYF. The DNA of the CDR3 is TGTGCCAGCAGTACTGGTACCACCTACGAGCAGTACTTC.

The chain links TRBV9 to TRBJ2-3, with 9 bases matching TRBD2. CDR1 and CDR2 from the germline V gene are SGDLS and YYNGEE. V lost 1 base and J lost 0; bases outside the gene matches: 9. The CDR3 loop spans 18 amino acids. CDR3 sequence reads: CASSVQTSSGVSTDTQYF. CDR3 DNA: TGTGCCAGCAGCGTACAAACGTCTAGCGGGGTTAGCACAGATACGCAGTATTTT. Drawing the rest from reference TRBV9 and TRBJ2-3, the complete variable domain is DSGVTQTPKHLITATGQRVTLRCSPRSGDLSVYWYQQSLDQGLQFLIQYYNGEERAKGNILERFSAQQFPDLHSELNLSSLELGDSALYFCASSVQTSSGVSTDTQYFGPGTRLTVL.

This chain joins TRBV19 and TRBJ2-2; 8 nucleotides match TRBD1. The CDR3 is made up of 15 amino acids. CDR1 is LNHDA and CDR2 is SQIVND in the germline V gene (reference sequence). Trimming took 9 bases from V and 6 from J; bases not matched to a gene: 12. The CDR3 nucleotides read TGTGCCAGCGCGACAGGGGCGGGTGTGTCCGGGGAGCTGTTTTTT. Its protein is CASATGAGVSGELFF.

This rearrangement joins TRBV5-4 to TRBJ2-3, with D perhaps TRBD1 (5 bases). The CDR3 runs 15 residues. CDR1 and CDR2 (germline): SGHNT, YYREEE (reference sequence). V was shortened by 0 bases and J by 0 bases, with 8 bases between the two germline ends. For the CDR3, the DNA is TGTGCCAGCAGCTTGGACAGGCATAGCACAGATACGCAGTATTTT. Translation gives CASSLDRHSTDTQYF.

The rearrangement links TRBV28 to TRBJ2-1; TRBD1 agrees at 7 bases. The CDR3 sequence is 15 residues long. CDR1 and CDR2 (germline): MDHEN, SYDVKM. J was trimmed by 7 bases and V by 7 bases; bases with no gene match: 13. In nucleotides, the CDR3 is TGTGCCAGCATTCCGGGACAGCTGGCCTGGAATGAGCAGTTCTTC. Its protein is CASIPGQLAWNEQFF.

The DNA for the CDR3 is TGTGCCAGCAGCTTAGTAGAGAATTTACTGTATGGCTACACCTTC. This translates into CASSLVENLLYGYTF. The gene calls are TRBV11-2 and TRBJ1-2, with D hard to call. This CDR3 has 15 amino acids. The V and J ends lost 1 base and 5 bases respectively, with 14 bases between them. From germline, CDR1 is SGHAT and CDR2 FQNNGV. The entire variable domain, with the rest obtained from reference TRBV11-2 and TRBJ1-2, is as follows: EAGVAQSPRYKIIEKRQSVAFWCNPISGHATLYWYQQILGQGPKLLIQFQNNGVVDDSQLPKDRFSAERLKGVDSTLKIQPAKLEDSAVYLCASSLVENLLYGYTFGSGTRLTVV.

The CDR3: CASSPGLAGGFTDTQYF. The CDR3 coding sequence is TGTGCCAGCAGCCCGGGACTAGCGGGGGGGTTCACAGATACGCAGTATTTT. The chain couples TRBV5-4 to TRBJ2-3, with 16 bases aligning to TRBD2. V trimming: 4 bases; J trimming: 2 bases; junction bases outside the gene matches: 4. The germline V gene encodes CDR1 SGHNT and CDR2 YYREEE (reference sequence). The CDR3 is made up of 17 amino acids. Full variable domain (outside the CDR3, taken from reference TRBV5-4 and TRBJ2-3): ETGVTQSPTHLIKTRGQQVTLRCSSQSGHNTVSWYQQALGQGPQFIFQYYREEENGRGNFPPRFSGLQFPNYSSELNVNALELDDSALYLCASSPGLAGGFTDTQYFGPGTRLTVL.

The rearrangement links TRBV18 to TRBJ1-6; possibly TRBD1 for D (6 bases). In germline, CDR1 is KGHSH, CDR2 LQKENI. The CDR3 is made up of 14 amino acids. V lost 2 bases, J lost 8 bases, and 10 bases lay in between. This CDR3 is CASSPGGRDSPLHF. Written as DNA, the CDR3 is TGTGCCAGCTCACCAGGGGGCAGGGATTCACCCCTCCACTTT.